This T cell receptor beta chain was found in a study of technical replicates of blood from several donors. This clone was counted a few times. Sequenced by immunoSEQ multiplex PCR; TCRdb stores in-frame clones only, minus some. The table has approximately 59,000 clones, more than 75% seen once. The specimen sequenced was PBMCs. This sequence was found in a human donor in good health. Some clones in this sample may be carry-over from other donors' samples.

CDR3 DNA: TGCGCCAGCGTCGGCGGGAGGGCCTTGTTCGGCGATGAGCAGTTCTTC. It is translated as CASVGGRALFGDEQFF. This chain uses TRBV10-2 with TRBJ2-1; 9 bases are shared with TRBD2. The J segment lost 8 bases and the V segment lost 8 bases, leaving 16 bases of the junction unmatched. CDR1 and CDR2 from the germline V gene are WSHSY and SAAADI. CDR3 length equals 16 residues.